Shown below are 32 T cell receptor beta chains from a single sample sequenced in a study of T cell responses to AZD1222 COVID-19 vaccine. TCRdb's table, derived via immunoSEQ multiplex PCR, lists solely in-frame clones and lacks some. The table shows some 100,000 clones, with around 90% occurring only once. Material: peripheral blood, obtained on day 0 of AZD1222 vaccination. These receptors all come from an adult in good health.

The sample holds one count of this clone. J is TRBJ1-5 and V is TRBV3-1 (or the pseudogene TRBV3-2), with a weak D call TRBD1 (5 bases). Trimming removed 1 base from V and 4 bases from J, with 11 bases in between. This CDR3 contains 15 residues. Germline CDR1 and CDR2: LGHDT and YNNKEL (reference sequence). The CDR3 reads CASSQGQTPNQPQHF. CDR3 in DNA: TGTGCCAGCAGCCAAGGACAGACTCCAAATCAGCCCCAGCATTTT.

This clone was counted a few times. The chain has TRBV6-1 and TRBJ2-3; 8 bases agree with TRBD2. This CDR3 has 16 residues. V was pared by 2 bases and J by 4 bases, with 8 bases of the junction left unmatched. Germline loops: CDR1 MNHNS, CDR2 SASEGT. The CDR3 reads CASSERAGEGADTQYF. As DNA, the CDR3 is TGTGCCAGCAGTGAACGAGCGGGAGAAGGAGCAGATACGCAGTATTTT.

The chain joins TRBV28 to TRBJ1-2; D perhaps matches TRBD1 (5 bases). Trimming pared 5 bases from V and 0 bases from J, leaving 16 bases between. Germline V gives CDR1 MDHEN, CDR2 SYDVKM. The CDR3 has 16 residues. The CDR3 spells CASSVGDGDPNYGYTF. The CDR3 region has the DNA TGTGCCAGCAGTGTAGGCGATGGGGACCCTAACTATGGCTACACCTTC.

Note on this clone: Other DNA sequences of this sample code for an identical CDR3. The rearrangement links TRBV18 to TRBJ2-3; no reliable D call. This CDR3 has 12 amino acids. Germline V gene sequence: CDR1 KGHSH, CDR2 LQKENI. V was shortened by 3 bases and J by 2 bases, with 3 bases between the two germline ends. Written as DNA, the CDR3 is TGTGCCAGCTCACCTTACACAGATACGCAGTATTTT. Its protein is CASSPYTDTQYF.

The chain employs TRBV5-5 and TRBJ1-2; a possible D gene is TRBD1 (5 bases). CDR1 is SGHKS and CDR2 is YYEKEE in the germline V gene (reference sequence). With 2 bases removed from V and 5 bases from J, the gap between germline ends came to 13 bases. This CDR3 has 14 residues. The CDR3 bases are TGTGCCAGCAGCTTAACAGGAGATAATTATGGCTACACCTTC. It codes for CASSLTGDNYGYTF.

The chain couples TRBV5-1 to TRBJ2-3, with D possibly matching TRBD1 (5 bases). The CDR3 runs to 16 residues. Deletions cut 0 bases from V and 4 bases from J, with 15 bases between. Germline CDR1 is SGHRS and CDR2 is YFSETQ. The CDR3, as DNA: TGCGCCAGCAGCTTGGCCGTAGGGGCATATGCAGATACGCAGTATTTT. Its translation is CASSLAVGAYADTQYF.

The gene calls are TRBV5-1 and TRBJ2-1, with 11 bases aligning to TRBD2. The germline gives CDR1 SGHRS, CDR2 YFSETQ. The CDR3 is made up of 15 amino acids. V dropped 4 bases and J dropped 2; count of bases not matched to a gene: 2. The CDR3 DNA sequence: TGCGCCAGCAGCATACTAGCGGGGGCCTACAATGAGCAGTTCTTC. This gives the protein CASSILAGAYNEQFF.

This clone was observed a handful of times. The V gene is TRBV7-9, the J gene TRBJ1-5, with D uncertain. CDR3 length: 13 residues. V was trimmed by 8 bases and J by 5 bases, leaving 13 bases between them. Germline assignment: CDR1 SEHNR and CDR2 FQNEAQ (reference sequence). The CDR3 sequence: CASGQWTDQPQHF. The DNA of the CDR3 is TGTGCCAGCGGCCAGTGGACTGATCAGCCCCAGCATTTT. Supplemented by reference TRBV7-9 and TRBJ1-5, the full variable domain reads DTGVSQNPRHKITKRGQNVTFRCDPISEHNRLYWYRQTLGQGPEFLTYFQNEAQLEKSRLLSDRFSAERPKGSFSTLEIQRTEQGDSAMYLCASGQWTDQPQHFGDGTRLSIL.

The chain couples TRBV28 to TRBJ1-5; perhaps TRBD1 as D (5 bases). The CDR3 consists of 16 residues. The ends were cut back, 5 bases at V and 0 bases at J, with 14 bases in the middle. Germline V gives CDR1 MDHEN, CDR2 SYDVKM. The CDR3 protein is CASSPFIDSSNQPQHF. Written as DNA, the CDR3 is TGTGCCAGCAGTCCCTTCATTGACAGTAGCAATCAGCCCCAGCATTTT. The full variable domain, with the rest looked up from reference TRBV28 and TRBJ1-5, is DVKVTQSSRYLVKRTGEKVFLECVQDMDHENMFWYRQDPGLGLRLIYFSYDVKMKEKGDIPEGYSVSREKKERFSLILESASTNQTSMYLCASSPFIDSSNQPQHFGDGTRLSIL.

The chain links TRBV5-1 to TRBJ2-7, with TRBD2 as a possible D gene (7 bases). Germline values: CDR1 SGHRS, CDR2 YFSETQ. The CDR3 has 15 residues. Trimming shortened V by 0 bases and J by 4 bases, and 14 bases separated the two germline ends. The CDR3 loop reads CASSLAGGPVYEQYF. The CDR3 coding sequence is TGCGCCAGCAGCTTGGCGGGGGGCCCCGTGTACGAGCAGTACTTC.

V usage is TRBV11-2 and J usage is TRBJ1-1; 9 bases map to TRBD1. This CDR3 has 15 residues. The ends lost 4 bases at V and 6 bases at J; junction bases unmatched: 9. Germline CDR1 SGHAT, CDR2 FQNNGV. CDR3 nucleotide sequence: TGTGCCAGCAGCTCGGGACAGGGTGGGTTCGCTGAAGCTTTCTTT. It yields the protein CASSSGQGGFAEAFF. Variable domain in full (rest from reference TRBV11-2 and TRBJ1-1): EAGVAQSPRYKIIEKRQSVAFWCNPISGHATLYWYQQILGQGPKLLIQFQNNGVVDDSQLPKDRFSAERLKGVDSTLKIQPAKLEDSAVYLCASSSGQGGFAEAFFGQGTRLTVV.

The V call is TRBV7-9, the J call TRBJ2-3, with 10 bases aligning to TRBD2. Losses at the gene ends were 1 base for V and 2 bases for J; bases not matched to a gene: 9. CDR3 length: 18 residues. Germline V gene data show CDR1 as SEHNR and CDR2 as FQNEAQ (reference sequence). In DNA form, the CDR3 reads TGTGCCAGCAGCTTAGGGCAACTAGCGGGGTTACACACAGATACGCAGTATTTT. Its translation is CASSLGQLAGLHTDTQYF.

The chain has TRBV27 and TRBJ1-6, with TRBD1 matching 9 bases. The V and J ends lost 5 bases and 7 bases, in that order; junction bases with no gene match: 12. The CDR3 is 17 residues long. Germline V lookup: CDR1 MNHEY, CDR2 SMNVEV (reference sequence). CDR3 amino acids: CASSPSGTGLANSPLHF. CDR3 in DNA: TGTGCCAGCAGTCCCAGCGGGACAGGGTTAGCGAATTCACCCCTCCACTTT.

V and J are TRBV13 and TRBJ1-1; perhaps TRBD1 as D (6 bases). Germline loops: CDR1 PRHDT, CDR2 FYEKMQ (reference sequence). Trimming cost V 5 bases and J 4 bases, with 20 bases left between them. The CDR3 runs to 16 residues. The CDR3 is CASSNSEGGPGTEAFF. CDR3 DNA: TGTGCCAGCAGCAATTCAGAAGGGGGTCCTGGCACTGAAGCTTTCTTT.

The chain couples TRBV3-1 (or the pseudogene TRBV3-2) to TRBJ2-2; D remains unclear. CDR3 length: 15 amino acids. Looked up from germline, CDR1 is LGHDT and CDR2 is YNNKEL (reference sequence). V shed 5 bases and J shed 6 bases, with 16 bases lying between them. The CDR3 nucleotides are TGTGCCAGCAGCTTCCTGAGGAGATACGCCGGGGAGCTGTTTTTT. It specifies CASSFLRRYAGELFF.

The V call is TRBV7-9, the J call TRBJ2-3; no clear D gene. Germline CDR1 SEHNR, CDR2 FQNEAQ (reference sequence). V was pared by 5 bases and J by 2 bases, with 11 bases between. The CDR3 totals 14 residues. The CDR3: CASSPALVTDTQYF. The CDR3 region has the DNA TGTGCCAGCAGCCCAGCTTTGGTCACAGATACGCAGTATTTT.

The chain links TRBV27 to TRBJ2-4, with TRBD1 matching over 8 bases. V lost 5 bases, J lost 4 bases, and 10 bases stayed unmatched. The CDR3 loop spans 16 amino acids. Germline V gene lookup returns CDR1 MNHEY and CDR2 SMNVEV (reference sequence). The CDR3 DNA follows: TGTGCCAGCAGTCCCAGACAGGGGTGGGCAAAAAACATTCAGTACTTC. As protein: CASSPRQGWAKNIQYF.

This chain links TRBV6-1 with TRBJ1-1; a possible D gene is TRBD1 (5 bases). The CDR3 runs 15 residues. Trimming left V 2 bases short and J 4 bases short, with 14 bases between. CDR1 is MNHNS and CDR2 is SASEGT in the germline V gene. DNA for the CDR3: TGTGCCAGCAGTGAATACGGCGCACAGGCCACTGAAGCTTTCTTT. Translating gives CASSEYGAQATEAFF.

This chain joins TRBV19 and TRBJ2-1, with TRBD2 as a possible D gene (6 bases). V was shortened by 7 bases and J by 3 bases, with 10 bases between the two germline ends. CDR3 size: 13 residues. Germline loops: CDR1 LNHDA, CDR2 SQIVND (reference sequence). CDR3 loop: CASTRDFYNEQFF. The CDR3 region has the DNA TGTGCCAGTACCAGGGACTTCTACAATGAGCAGTTCTTC.

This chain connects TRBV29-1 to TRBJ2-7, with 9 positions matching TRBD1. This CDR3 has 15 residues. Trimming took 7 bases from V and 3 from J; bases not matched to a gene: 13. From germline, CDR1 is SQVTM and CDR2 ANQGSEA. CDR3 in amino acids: CSAGERQGVFYEQYF. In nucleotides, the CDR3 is TGCAGCGCCGGCGAACGACAGGGGGTATTCTACGAGCAGTACTTC.

As DNA, the CDR3 is TGTGCCAGCAGCTTCCCAGGGCGAGGCGATGGCTACACCTTC. This sequence encodes CASSFPGRGDGYTF. The V and J genes are TRBV7-8 and TRBJ1-2, with D perhaps TRBD1 (5 bases). The V end was cut by 3 bases, the J end by 6 bases, with 14 bases between. Germline V lookup: CDR1 SGHVS, CDR2 FQNEAQ. The CDR3 has 14 residues.

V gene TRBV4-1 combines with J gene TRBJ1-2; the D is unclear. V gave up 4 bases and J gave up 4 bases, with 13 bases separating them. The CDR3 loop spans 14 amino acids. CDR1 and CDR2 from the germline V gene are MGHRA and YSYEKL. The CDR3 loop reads CASSPGPLGYGYTF. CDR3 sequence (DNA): TGCGCCAGCAGCCCCGGGCCCTTGGGCTATGGCTACACCTTC.

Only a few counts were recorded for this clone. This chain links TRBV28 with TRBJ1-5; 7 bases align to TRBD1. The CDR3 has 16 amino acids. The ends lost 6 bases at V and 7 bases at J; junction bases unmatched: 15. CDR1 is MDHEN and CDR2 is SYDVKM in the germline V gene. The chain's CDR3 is CASSAALDRFGQPQHF. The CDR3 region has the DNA TGTGCCAGCAGCGCTGCTCTGGACAGGTTCGGCCAGCCCCAGCATTTT.

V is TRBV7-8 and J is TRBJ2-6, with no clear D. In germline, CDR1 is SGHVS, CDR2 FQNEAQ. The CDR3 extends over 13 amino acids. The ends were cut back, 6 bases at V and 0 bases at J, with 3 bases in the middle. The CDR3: CASRSSGANVLTF. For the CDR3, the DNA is TGTGCCAGCAGAAGCTCTGGGGCCAACGTCCTGACTTTC.

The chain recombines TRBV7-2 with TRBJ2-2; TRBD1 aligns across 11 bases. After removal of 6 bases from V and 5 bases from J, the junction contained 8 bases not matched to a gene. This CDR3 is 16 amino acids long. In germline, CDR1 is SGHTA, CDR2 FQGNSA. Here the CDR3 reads CASRIPGQGVTGELFF. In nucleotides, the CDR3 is TGTGCCAGCAGGATTCCGGGACAGGGGGTTACCGGGGAGCTGTTTTTT.

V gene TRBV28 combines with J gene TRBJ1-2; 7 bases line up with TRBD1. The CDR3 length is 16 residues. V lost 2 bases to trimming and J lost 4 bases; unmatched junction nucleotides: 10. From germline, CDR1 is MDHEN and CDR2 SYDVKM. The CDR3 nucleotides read TGTGCCAGCAGTTTACCCCGACAGGGTCCTGGCTATGGCTACACCTTC. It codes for CASSLPRQGPGYGYTF.

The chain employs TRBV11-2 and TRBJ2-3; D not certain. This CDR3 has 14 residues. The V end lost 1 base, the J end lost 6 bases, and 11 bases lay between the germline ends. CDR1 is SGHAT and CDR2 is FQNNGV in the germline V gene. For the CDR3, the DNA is TGTGCCAGCAGCTTAGGGACCCCGCGGGATACGCAGTATTTT. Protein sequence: CASSLGTPRDTQYF.

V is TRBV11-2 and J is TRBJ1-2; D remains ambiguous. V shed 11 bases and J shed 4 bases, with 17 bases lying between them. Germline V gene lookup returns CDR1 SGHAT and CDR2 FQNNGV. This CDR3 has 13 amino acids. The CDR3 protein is CAVGGRRGYGYTF. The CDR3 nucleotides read TGTGCCGTCGGCGGGCGCAGAGGCTATGGCTACACCTTC. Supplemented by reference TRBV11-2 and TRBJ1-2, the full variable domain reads EAGVAQSPRYKIIEKRQSVAFWCNPISGHATLYWYQQILGQGPKLLIQFQNNGVVDDSQLPKDRFSAERLKGVDSTLKIQPAKLEDSAVYLCAVGGRRGYGYTFGSGTRLTVV.

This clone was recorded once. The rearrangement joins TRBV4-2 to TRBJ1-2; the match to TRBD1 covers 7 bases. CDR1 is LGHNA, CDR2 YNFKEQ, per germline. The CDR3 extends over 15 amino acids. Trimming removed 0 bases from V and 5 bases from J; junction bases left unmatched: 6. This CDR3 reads CASSQETGTEYGYTF. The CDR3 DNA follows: TGTGCCAGCAGCCAAGAGACCGGGACAGAGTATGGCTACACCTTC.

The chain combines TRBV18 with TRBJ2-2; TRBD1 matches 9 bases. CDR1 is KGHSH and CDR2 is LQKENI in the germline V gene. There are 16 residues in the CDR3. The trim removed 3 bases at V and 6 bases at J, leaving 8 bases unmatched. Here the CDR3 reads CASSPEDRGIAGELFF. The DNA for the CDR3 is TGTGCCAGCTCACCGGAGGACAGGGGAATCGCCGGGGAGCTGTTTTTT.

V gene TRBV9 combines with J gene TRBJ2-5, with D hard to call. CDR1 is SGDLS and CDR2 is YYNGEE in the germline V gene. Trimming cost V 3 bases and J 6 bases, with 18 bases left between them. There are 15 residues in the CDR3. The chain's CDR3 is CASSAEGFQGKTQYF. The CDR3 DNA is TGTGCCAGCAGCGCCGAAGGTTTCCAAGGAAAGACCCAGTACTTC.

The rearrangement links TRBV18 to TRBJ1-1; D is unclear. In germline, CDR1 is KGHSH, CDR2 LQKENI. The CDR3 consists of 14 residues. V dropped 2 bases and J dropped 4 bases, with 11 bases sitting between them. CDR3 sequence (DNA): TGTGCCAGCTCACCAACACCAGGAACCACTGAAGCTTTCTTT. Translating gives CASSPTPGTTEAFF.